These 27 T cell receptor beta chains were all obtained from the same sample, sequenced in a study of response to subunit inactivated influenza vaccine. TCRdb itself ran the RT-PCR reads through MiXCR, one entry per CDR3 protein. Among some 800,000 distinct CDR3 sequences, around 20% were seen once, and the ten largest hold 9.5% to 13%. This sample comprised PBMCs from blood, obtained roughly 5 days after vaccination. Receptor source: a middle-aged man who received an inactivated influenza vaccine.

The CDR3 DNA follows: TGTGCCAGCAGTATTGACAGGGGTAGCAATCAGCCCCAGCATTTT. Translation: CASSIDRGSNQPQHF. The rearrangement uses TRBV6-1 and TRBJ1-5; TRBD1 aligns across 8 bases. The CDR3 spans 15 residues. Trimming cost V 5 bases and J 0 bases; bases outside gene matches: 3. Germline V gives CDR1 MNHNS, CDR2 SASEGT.

The CDR3 DNA reads as TGTGCCAGCGGCTATGAACAATACGAGCAGTACTTC. It specifies CASGYEQYEQYF. This chain joins TRBV2 and TRBJ2-7; no clear D gene. The germline V and J ends were trimmed by 8 bases and 4 bases, with 12 bases remaining between them. The CDR3 contains 12 residues. Germline CDR1 SNHLY, CDR2 FYNNEI.

This clonotype came up a few times. This chain uses TRBV4-3 with TRBJ1-6, with unresolved D. The germline gives CDR1 LGHNA, CDR2 YSLEER. With 3 bases removed from V and 4 bases from J, the gap between germline ends came to 13 bases. The CDR3 spans 16 residues. The CDR3 here is CASSHLGLEYNSPLHF. The CDR3 DNA is TGCGCCAGCAGCCACCTCGGGCTCGAATATAATTCACCCCTCCACTTT.

As DNA, the CDR3 is TGTGCCAGCAGTGAGGGGGGAGGGTTGAACGGTCAGCCCCAGCATTTT. Amino acids: CASSEGGGLNGQPQHF. The chain joins TRBV9 to TRBJ1-5; possibly TRBD1 for D (6 bases). CDR3 length: 16 amino acids. The V gene lost 5 bases and the J gene lost 6 bases, with 21 bases spanning the gap. Germline assignment: CDR1 SGDLS and CDR2 YYNGEE.

This clonotype has only a few counts. The CDR3 region is CASSLLDGNTIYF. CDR3 bases: TGTGCCAGCAGTCTTTTGGACGGAAACACCATATATTTT. V is TRBV6-2 or TRBV6-3 and J is TRBJ1-3; D not certain. The CDR3 spans 13 residues. V shed 5 bases and J shed 4 bases, with 9 bases lying between them. In germline, CDR1 is MNHEY, CDR2 SVGEGT.

There are many counts of this clonotype. This sequence joins TRBV7-2 and TRBJ2-5; the D is unclear. Trimming stripped 6 bases from V and 5 bases from J, with 10 bases between. The CDR3 sequence is 12 residues long. The germline V gene encodes CDR1 SGHTA and CDR2 FQGNSA. Written as DNA, the CDR3 is TGTGCCAGCAGTTTATCTTGGGAGACCCAGTACTTC. It is translated as CASSLSWETQYF.

This clonotype has only a few counts. The rearrangement uses TRBV28 and TRBJ2-7; tentative D call: TRBD2 (6 bases). Deletions cut 5 bases from V and 0 bases from J, with 14 bases between. This CDR3 comprises 15 residues. CDR1 is MDHEN and CDR2 is SYDVKM in the germline V gene. The CDR3 bases are TGTGCCAGCAGTGGGGGGAGCTCCCCCTCCTACGAGCAGTACTTC. It is translated as CASSGGSSPSYEQYF.

As to this clonotype: Sequence at one end of the junction differs from germline and may be a read error. The genes are TRBV2 and TRBJ2-1; 10 nucleotides agree with TRBD1. The CDR3 has 10 amino acids. Germline CDR1 and CDR2: SNHLY and FYNNEI. The CDR3 DNA sequence: TGTGCCAACGTGAGGACAGGGGGGCTCTTC. Its translation is CANVRTGGLF.

The chain is built from TRBV4-2 and TRBJ1-1, with D hard to call. CDR1 is LGHNA, CDR2 YNFKEQ, per germline. This CDR3 has 13 amino acids. Trimming removed 7 bases at V and 8 bases at J, with 17 bases between. In DNA, the CDR3 is TGTGCCAGCAAAAGGCGGGCGGGTACCGAAGCTTTCTTT. Residues: CASKRRAGTEAFF.

This clonotype was counted at least ten times. J is TRBJ2-5 and V is TRBV15; D not resolved. CDR3 length: 11 amino acids. Trimming removed 1 base at V and 5 bases at J, with 2 bases between. Germline assignment: CDR1 LNHNV and CDR2 YYDKDF (reference sequence). CDR3 amino acids: CATSRAETQYF. CDR3 bases: TGTGCCACCAGCAGAGCTGAGACCCAGTACTTC.

The DNA for the CDR3 is TGTGCCACCAGTGATTGGACAAGTAATCAGCCCCAGCATTTT. Protein product: CATSDWTSNQPQHF. V and J are TRBV24-1 and TRBJ1-5; possibly TRBD1 for D (5 bases). Per the germline V gene, CDR1 is KGHDR and CDR2 is SFDVKD. V was clipped by 2 bases and J by 4 bases, with 8 bases between them. The CDR3 is 14 residues long.

The table lists this clonotype with a few counts. The chain joins TRBV6-1 to TRBJ2-1, with TRBD1 matching over 11 bases. The CDR3 contains 15 residues. CDR1 and CDR2 from the germline V gene are MNHNS and SASEGT. Trimming cost V 6 bases and J 6 bases; bases outside gene matches: 7. The CDR3 sequence is CASRVGQGAFNEQFF. The DNA for the CDR3 is TGTGCCAGCAGAGTTGGACAGGGGGCCTTCAATGAGCAGTTCTTC.

The rearrangement uses TRBV29-1 and TRBJ2-6; TRBD2 agrees at 8 bases. Looked up from germline, CDR1 is SQVTM and CDR2 is ANQGSEA. CDR3 size: 15 residues. V lost 4 bases to trimming and J lost 3 bases; unmatched junction nucleotides: 5. CDR3 protein: CSVAGGGFGANVLTF. The DNA for the CDR3 is TGCAGCGTTGCCGGGGGGGGTTTTGGGGCCAACGTCCTGACTTTC.

V gene TRBV4-3 combines with J gene TRBJ1-1, with D hard to call. Germline V gene data show CDR1 as LGHNA and CDR2 as YSLEER. Trimming stripped 4 bases from V and 3 bases from J, with 12 bases between. The CDR3 extends over 14 amino acids. The CDR3 DNA sequence: TGCGCCAGCAGCCCAGATTCCGCCGACACTGAAGCTTTCTTT. Protein sequence: CASSPDSADTEAFF.

The chain links TRBV6-5 to TRBJ1-1; weak D call: TRBD1 (5 bases). In germline, CDR1 is MNHEY, CDR2 SVGAGI. This CDR3 is 13 amino acids long. Trimming took 2 bases from V and 7 from J, leaving 11 bases between them. CDR3 bases: TGTGCCAGCAGTTACCGGGCAGGGTATGAAGCTTTCTTT. Protein sequence: CASSYRAGYEAFF.

This clonotype was recorded at least ten times. The V call is TRBV4-3, the J call TRBJ2-5; D unresolved. Per germline, CDR1 LGHNA and CDR2 YSLEER. V lost 0 bases and J lost 3, with 2 bases in between. This CDR3 is built from 12 residues. In DNA, the CDR3 is TGCGCCAGCAGCCAAGACAAAGAGACCCAGTACTTC. Translation: CASSQDKETQYF.

The genes are TRBV7-9 and TRBJ2-5; D gene unclear. The V gene lost 5 bases and the J gene lost 3 bases, with 22 bases spanning the gap. Per the germline V gene, CDR1 is SEHNR and CDR2 is FQNEAQ (reference sequence). This CDR3 has 17 residues. The chain's CDR3 is CASSPPGRVPNKETQYF. CDR3 sequence (DNA): TGTGCCAGCAGCCCCCCAGGTCGGGTCCCAAATAAAGAGACCCAGTACTTC. Based on the CDR3 plus reference TRBV7-9 and TRBJ2-5, the full variable domain is DTGVSQNPRHKITKRGQNVTFRCDPISEHNRLYWYRQTLGQGPEFLTYFQNEAQLEKSRLLSDRFSAERPKGSFSTLEIQRTEQGDSAMYLCASSPPGRVPNKETQYFGPGTRLLVL.

The chain joins TRBV7-2 to TRBJ2-3, with D maybe TRBD1 (6 bases). The CDR3 loop spans 17 amino acids. The ends were cut back, 5 bases at V and 1 base at J, with 19 bases in the middle. CDR1 and CDR2 (germline): SGHTA, FQGNSA. The CDR3 DNA reads TGTGCCAGCAGCCTGACAGGCACCGTTGTGGGCACAGATACGCAGTATTTT. Translating gives CASSLTGTVVGTDTQYF.

The rearrangement joins TRBV20-1 to TRBJ2-7, with 8 bases matching TRBD2. The CDR3 has 15 amino acids. Germline CDR1 DFQATT, CDR2 SNEGSKA (reference sequence). Unmatched junction bases numbered 7, after V lost 0 bases and J lost 3 bases. The CDR3 nucleotides are TGCAGTGCTAGAGATGTCCGGGAGGGTGGCTACGAGCAGTACTTC. Translating it yields CSARDVREGGYEQYF.

This clonotype came up many times. The chain carries TRBV5-1 and TRBJ2-5; D gene ambiguous. Germline assignment: CDR1 SGHRS and CDR2 YFSETQ. Trimming stripped 4 bases from V and 5 bases from J, with 18 bases between. The CDR3 extends over 15 amino acids. The DNA for the CDR3 is TGCGCCAGCAGCCCCATCGGTAACTCTGGGGAGACCCAGTACTTC. It yields the protein CASSPIGNSGETQYF. The whole variable domain, remainder taken from reference TRBV5-1 and TRBJ2-5, is KAGVTQTPRYLIKTRGQQVTLSCSPISGHRSVSWYQQTPGQGLQFLFEYFSETQRNKGNFPGRFSGRQFSNSRSEMNVSTLELGDSALYLCASSPIGNSGETQYFGPGTRLLVL.

The chain employs TRBV2 and TRBJ2-1, with no clear D. Germline V lookup: CDR1 SNHLY, CDR2 FYNNEI. The CDR3 has 14 residues. The V end was cut by 2 bases, the J end by 6 bases, with 11 bases between. The CDR3 protein is CASSESQTFNEQFF. CDR3 bases: TGTGCCAGCAGTGAATCGCAGACTTTCAATGAGCAGTTCTTC.

Of note for this clonotype: A junction boundary mismatches the germline segment, possibly from a read error. This sequence joins TRBV20-1 and TRBJ2-3, with a tentative D call TRBD2 (6 bases). The CDR3 consists of 11 residues. Germline values: CDR1 DFQATT, CDR2 SNEGSKA (reference sequence). The CDR3 DNA reads as TGCAGTCCTAGAGCGGGAGATACGCAGTATTTT. Its protein is CSPRAGDTQYF.

The gene calls are TRBV25-1 and TRBJ2-7; D gene unclear. The length of the CDR3 is 14 residues. Germline assignment: CDR1 MGHDK and CDR2 SYGVNS. The germline V and J ends were trimmed by 5 bases and 2 bases, with 13 bases remaining between them. CDR3 in amino acids: CASSKHGTPYEQYF. The CDR3 DNA reads TGTGCCAGCAGTAAACATGGCACCCCCTACGAGCAGTACTTC.

The chain links TRBV11-2 to TRBJ2-1, with D perhaps TRBD2 (6 bases). CDR1 is SGHAT and CDR2 is FQNNGV in the germline V gene. The CDR3 sequence is 15 residues long. The V end was cut by 7 bases, the J end by 8 bases, with 21 bases between. CDR3 protein: CASNQIGGSGDEQFF. CDR3 sequence (DNA): TGTGCCAGCAACCAAATCGGGGGTTCTGGGGATGAGCAGTTCTTC.

This clonotype was observed many times. This chain uses TRBV7-2 with TRBJ1-4; 7 nucleotides agree with TRBD1. J was trimmed by 0 bases and V by 3 bases; bases with no gene match: 7. The CDR3 runs 17 residues. CDR1 is SGHTA, CDR2 FQGNSA, per germline. This CDR3 is CASSLGQSFATNEKLFF. CDR3 nucleotides: TGTGCCAGCAGCTTGGGACAGAGCTTCGCAACTAATGAAAAACTGTTTTTT. Supplemented by reference TRBV7-2 and TRBJ1-4, the full variable domain reads GAGVSQSPSNKVTEKGKDVELRCDPISGHTALYWYRQSLGQGLEFLIYFQGNSAPDKSGLPSDRFSAERTGGSVSTLTIQRTQQEDSAVYLCASSLGQSFATNEKLFFGSGTQLSVL.

The CDR3 DNA follows: TGCAGTGCTGATATAAAGAGGGTGAAAGGATACACCATATATTTT. This gives the protein CSADIKRVKGYTIYF. The chain uses TRBV20-1 and TRBJ1-3; no clear D. Deletions cut 5 bases from V and 8 bases from J, with 22 bases between. Germline CDR1 and CDR2: DFQATT and SNEGSKA (reference sequence). The CDR3 is 15 residues long.

This clonotype has just a few counts. V and J are TRBV6-1 and TRBJ1-5, with D uncertain. There are 14 residues in the CDR3. V was cut by 6 bases and J by 2 bases, with 11 bases left in between. Germline V CDR1 and CDR2: MNHNS, SASEGT. The CDR3 region is CASRKGEGNQPQHF. Here the CDR3 DNA reads TGTGCCAGCAGGAAGGGCGAGGGCAATCAGCCCCAGCATTTT.